A selection of T cell receptor beta chains follows, all from one sample in a study of OX40 agonist ivuxolimab in advanced cancers. Generated by immunoSEQ multiplex PCR, the TCRdb table keeps only in-frame clones and is missing some. The table includes about 80,000 clones, roughly 81% detected once. The sample was CD4+ or CD8+ T cells sorted from blood, taken in a trial of the OX40 agonist ivuxolimab. The receptors here all came from an adult with an advanced solid tumor such as melanoma, head and neck, liver or kidney cancer. CDR3s include the opening cysteine and the closing phenylalanine or tryptophan. A D gene is named only where the DNA matches it firmly. Not every row has a clone size; where given, it reads once, few, many or a size class.

>TRBJ2-3|-|TRBV5-6|TRBD2
CASSQLAGGPDTQYF
TGTGCCAGCAGCCAACTAGCGGGGGGGCCAGATACGCAGTATTTT
>TRBJ2-1|once|TRBV5-4|-
CASSLIVVIGDNEQFF
TGTGCCAGCAGCTTGATAGTGGTTATTGGAGACAATGAGCAGTTCTTC
>TRBJ1-1|-|TRBV4-1|-
CASSPRPNTEAFF
TGCGCCAGCAGTCCCAGGCCGAACACTGAAGCTTTCTTT
>TRBJ2-1|-|TRBV5-1|TRBD2
CASSLGGAGGGDEQFF
TGCGCCAGCAGCTTGGGCGGAGCGGGAGGGGGAGATGAGCAGTTCTTC
>TRBJ2-7|-|TRBV7-7|TRBD1
CASSLEGTGVHEQYF
TGTGCCAGCAGCTTAGAAGGGACAGGGGTCCACGAGCAGTACTTC
>TRBJ1-4|-|TRBV7-9|TRBD1
CASSPTGGVGKLFF
TGTGCCAGCAGCCCAACAGGGGGGGTAGGAAAACTGTTTTTT
>TRBJ1-2|-|TRBV7-9|TRBD1
CASSLVQGVDGYTF
TGTGCCAGCAGCTTGGTACAGGGGGTGGATGGCTACACCTTC
>TRBJ1-4|-|TRBV18|-
CASSPVVNEKLFF
TGTGCCAGCTCACCGGTTGTGAATGAAAAACTGTTTTTT
>TRBJ2-2|-|TRBV7-2|TRBD1
CASSSKGTGVAGELFF
TGTGCCAGCAGCTCCAAAGGGACAGGGGTGGCCGGGGAGCTGTTTTTT
>TRBJ2-7|-|TRBV5-8|TRBD1
CASSQMDRSSYEQYF
TGTGCCAGCAGCCAAATGGACAGGTCCTCCTACGAGCAGTACTTC
>TRBJ1-1|-|TRBV5-1|TRBD1
CASSWDRGRNTEAFF
TGCGCCAGCAGCTGGGACAGGGGGCGGAACACTGAAGCTTTCTTT
>TRBJ1-6|-|TRBV19|-
CASQTQLDSPLHF
TGTGCCAGCCAAACACAATTGGATTCACCCCTCCACTTT
>TRBJ2-7|-|TRBV21-1|-
CASSKGIFEDRARIPYEQYF
TGTGCCAGCAGCAAAGGGATTTTCGAGGACAGGGCAAGGATACCCTACGAGCAGTACTTC
>TRBJ2-1|-|TRBV5-1|-
CASTLQGPSYNEQFF
TGCGCCAGCACCCTACAGGGACCCTCCTACAATGAGCAGTTCTTC